Sequencing of this T cell receptor (beta chain) was carried out in a study of shared clonotypes between healthy human individuals. Germline values: CDR1 MNHNY, CDR2 SVGAGI (reference sequence). The CDR3 is 15 residues long. V was pared by 2 bases and J by 2 bases, with 12 bases between. This clone was seen a few times. Sequenced by immunoSEQ multiplex PCR; TCRdb stores in-frame clones only, minus some. The sample records 520,000 or so clones, approximately 85% being singletons. This chain connects TRBV6-6 to TRBJ1-1, with D perhaps TRBD1 (6 bases). This clonotype originated in a woman aged 40 to 49 in good health. Some clones in this sample may be carry-over from other donors' samples. The sequenced sample was PBMCs. CDR3 DNA: TGTGCCAGCAGTTACCGGGACACGGTTAACACTGAAGCTTTCTTT. This sequence encodes CASSYRDTVNTEAFF.